This paragraph covers one T cell receptor beta chain sequence. The data originate from a study of cytotoxic CD8 clonotypes in ibrutinib-treated CLL. Profiled with immunoSEQ multiplex PCR; TCRdb holds only in-frame clones, not every one. Of about 50,000 clones listed, roughly 54% are singletons. The CDR3 extends over 13 amino acids. Germline CDR1 is GTSNPN and CDR2 is SVGIG (reference sequence). Trimming removed 4 bases at V and 0 bases at J, with 8 bases between. This receptor was identified in a human donor with chronic lymphocytic leukemia. The rearrangement joins TRBV30 to TRBJ2-3; no definite D call. The material sequenced was PBMCs, taken at disease progression, from a patient treated with ibrutinib. The CDR3 DNA follows: TGTGCCTGGAAAGCGCCGAGCACAGATACGCAGTATTTT. It yields the protein CAWKAPSTDTQYF.